The T cell receptor (beta chain) described here comes from a study of patients and donors after allogeneic stem cell transplantation. V lost 4 bases and J lost 1; bases outside the gene matches: 12. CDR1 is SEHNR and CDR2 is FQNEAQ in the germline V gene (reference sequence). CDR3 size: 20 residues. Using its own MiXCR run on the RT-PCR reads, TCRdb lists one record per CDR3 protein. The sample includes approximately 200,000 distinct CDR3 sequences, 41% seen only once; the top ten take about 35%. The V gene is TRBV7-9, the J gene TRBJ2-1; 14 nucleotides agree with TRBD2. This TCR was recovered from a human donor who was either an allogeneic HSCT recipient or a stem cell or donor lymphocyte infusion donor (not recorded which). It is not recorded whose cells these are; they may come from a transplant donor. Material for sequencing was blood, either unsorted or a sorted T cell fraction (not recorded which). This chain's CDR3 is CASSSSGTSGRGPSYNEQFF. In DNA, the CDR3 is TGTGCCAGCAGCTCCTCCGGGACTAGCGGGAGAGGGCCGTCCTACAATGAGCAGTTCTTC.